The rows below give T cell receptor beta chains drawn from one sample of a study of blood T cell repertoires in COVID-19. Generated by immunoSEQ multiplex PCR, the TCRdb table keeps only in-frame clones and is missing some. The sample comprises around 110,000 clones, approximately 88% of which are singletons, and 5.5% to 8% rests with the top ten. The sequencing input was peripheral blood. These receptors were collected from a man aged 45 to 65 with active or convalescent COVID-19. CDR3s include the opening cysteine and the closing phenylalanine or tryptophan. The order of the fields is V gene, clone size, CDR3 length, CDR3 protein. Only some rows state a clone size, as once, few, many or a class for expanded clones.

>TRBV7-9|.|18
CASSEGLAGVDSYNEQFF
>TRBV7-2|many|14
CASSERTGNQPQHF
>TRBV6-5|.|14
CASSLERGNQPQHF
>TRBV12-3/TRBV12-4|.|13
CASSKDSFNEQFF
>TRBV19|.|15
CASSKIAGGVETQYF
>TRBV15|.|14
CATSREQGPYEQYF
>TRBV9|few|14
CASMTGVIPDEQYF
>TRBV6-5|.|16
CASSFRTGWHRATQYF
>TRBV29-1|.|13
CSVGTGWNGELFF
>TRBV6-2/TRBV6-3|.|20
CASSYPPGQGARGGSYEQYF
>TRBV5-1|.|14
CASRGGLANEKLFF
>TRBV28|.|18
CASSLGEGLKVGANVLTF
>TRBV5-1|once|14
CASSLGDRRNTIYF
>TRBV28|.|14
CASSRPSSYNEQFF
>TRBV29-1|.|16
CSVWGGGLASTDTQYF
>TRBV29-1|few|17
CSVGGLTGTGGNYGYTF
>TRBV10-3|many|14
CAIARGDRGYEQYF
>TRBV19|.|15
CASRLTRARGETQYF
>TRBV27|few|15
CASSLLDRDITEAFF
>TRBV27|.|17
CASSFWLAGGFTDTQYF
>TRBV11-2|.|12
CASSASGSSRFF
>TRBV25-1|.|17
CASSEGDRDSYNSPLHF
>TRBV2|.|14
CASTRTGTNYGYTF
>TRBV7-8|.|14
CASSPDRGKETQYF
>TRBV10-1|.|13
CASSESEDRGAFF
>TRBV4-3|.|15
CASSQDFGVGTEAFF
>TRBV9|.|14
CASSAQTGVHEQYF
>TRBV7-6|.|14
CASSFLRGSGELFF
>TRBV4-1|.|15
CASSQDTPGGTEAFF
>TRBV4-1|.|16
CASSQDNPRQAIEQYF
>TRBV15|.|15
CATFSGTSGTDTQYF
>TRBV2|.|14
CASSETGVGQPQHF